This T cell receptor beta chain was sequenced during a study of T cell clusters in autoimmune cytopenias. One tube held mixed TRB-A and TRB-B primer pools for touch-down PCR. TCRdb re-called the multiplex PCR reads and shows each CDR3 protein once, DNA omitted. Here the sample table reports thousands of distinct CDR3 sequences. CDR3 length equals 14 residues. The germline V gene encodes CDR1 LNHDA and CDR2 SQIVND (reference sequence). In terms of frequency, this clonotype is medium-sized. Each sample's input was around 250 ng genomic DNA, some 38,000 genome equivalents. These same records also appear under a second study, on T cell repertoires in aging, cancer and after chemotherapy. That work contributes: Loss of evenness, beyond lost richness, contributed to age-related TCR diversity decline in cancer patients. Across the chemotherapy interval, each cancer cohort showed higher median generation probability, suggesting thymic rebound. The repertoire data cannot show anything about immunological memory following chemotherapy.

The sequencing input was peripheral blood. J is TRBJ2-7 and V is TRBV19; the D call from TCRdb, TRBD1, cannot be confirmed without DNA. The TCR comes from a human donor in good health. CDR3 region: CASSTNRFSYEQYF.